Sequencing of this TCR beta chain was carried out in a study of cytomegalovirus exposure and HLA in healthy donors. Study-wide background: T cells numbering 150 million to 200 million yielded 90 million to 140 million unique TCR beta sequences in an earlier analysis.

Germline CDR1 is SSHAT and CDR2 is FNYEAQ (reference sequence). This CDR3 has 20 residues. Primers included in the PCR were 60 Vbeta and 13 Jbeta primers. Method: immunoSEQ multiplex PCR; TCRdb's copy keeps in-frame clones and lacks some. Among under 300,000 clones listed, about 80% were seen once. Study-wide points: Later analysis suggested most CMV-associated TCR beta chains were HLA-restricted. There were several of the most significant clusters that appeared linked to common viral pathogens in a later analysis.

A word on this clone: Its antigen remains unknown. At one end the junction does not follow the germline gene, possibly because of a read error.

The clonotype was recovered from a woman in her sixties or seventies in good health and CMV-seropositive. V gene TRBV7-7 combines with J gene TRBJ2-5; 11 positions match TRBD2. The sample was PBMCs. The CDR3 loop is CASSSVLAGGELLLQETQYF. CDR3 DNA sequence: TGTGCTAGCAGCAGCGTGCTAGCGGGAGGCGAACTATTACTCCAAGAGACCCAGTACTTC.